Presented here are 4 T cell receptor beta chains from one specimen sequenced in a study of response to subunit inactivated influenza vaccine. Via MiXCR, TCRdb re-called the RT-PCR reads, giving one row per CDR3 protein. This table has 650,000 to 850,000 distinct CDR3 sequences, roughly 13% appearing once. The sample was PBMCs from blood, taken 14 to 15 days before vaccination. These receptors all stem from a man in his fifties who received an inactivated influenza vaccine.

This clonotype occurred many times. This chain links TRBV29-1 with TRBJ2-7; TRBD1 matches at 10 bases. The CDR3 covers 12 residues. V trimming: 7 bases; J trimming: 6 bases; junction bases outside the gene matches: 6. Looked up from germline, CDR1 is SQVTM and CDR2 is ANQGSEA. The CDR3 DNA reads as TGCAGCGCCACGACAGGGGGCCTCGAGCAGTACTTC. Translating it yields CSATTGGLEQYF.

This clonotype was seen many times. J is TRBJ2-3 and V is TRBV20-1; D is unclear. Germline V gives CDR1 DFQATT, CDR2 SNEGSKA (reference sequence). CDR3 length: 11 residues. Trimming removed 1 base from V and 4 bases from J, with 3 bases in between. The CDR3 sequence: CSARVADTQYF. Written as DNA, the CDR3 is TGCAGTGCTAGAGTAGCAGATACGCAGTATTTT.

This clonotype has a count of ten or more. This chain links TRBV30 with TRBJ1-2, with 7 bases that match TRBD1. Germline lookup yields CDR1 GTSNPN and CDR2 SVGIG (reference sequence). This CDR3 has 14 residues. CDR3 sequence reads: CAKNTGTADYGYTF. In nucleotides, the CDR3 is TGTGCAAAGAACACCGGGACAGCCGATTATGGCTACACCTTC.

This chain links TRBV4-1 with TRBJ1-1; D is unresolved. Germline CDR1 reads MGHRA; CDR2 reads YSYEKL. Trimming stripped 1 base from V and 5 bases from J, with 11 bases between. The length of the CDR3 is 14 residues. The CDR3 DNA is TGCGCCAGCAGCCAAGCGAAGCGAAGGACTGAAGCTTTCTTT. Translation gives CASSQAKRRTEAFF.